This T cell receptor beta chain is drawn from a study of blood T cell repertoires in COVID-19. At the level of the study: Spain, Italy and the United States supplied samples that represented acute and convalescent COVID-19. The cDNA or gDNA used as material had been derived from T cells, B-cell-depleted T cells, or PBMCs.

The authors' processing: The assay estimated nucleated cells by amplifying reference gene primers. Assay: immunoSEQ multiplex PCR; the TCRdb copy retains only in-frame clones and omits some. Clone size and V and J calls were adopted from that table, with D and trimming inferred from the DNA. The table lists 210,000 or so clones, around nine tenths of them singletons. Input material: peripheral blood. This TCR came from a woman in her forties who had recovered from COVID-19.

The CDR3 is CASSFRLAQAKNIQYF. In DNA, the CDR3 is TGTGCCAGCAGCTTTAGACTAGCGCAAGCCAAAAACATTCAGTACTTC. The V gene is TRBV5-6, the J gene TRBJ2-4; 8 bases line up with TRBD2. CDR3 length: 16 amino acids. Germline assignment: CDR1 SGHDT and CDR2 YYEEEE. The J segment lost 0 bases and the V segment lost 2 bases, leaving 4 bases of the junction unmatched.